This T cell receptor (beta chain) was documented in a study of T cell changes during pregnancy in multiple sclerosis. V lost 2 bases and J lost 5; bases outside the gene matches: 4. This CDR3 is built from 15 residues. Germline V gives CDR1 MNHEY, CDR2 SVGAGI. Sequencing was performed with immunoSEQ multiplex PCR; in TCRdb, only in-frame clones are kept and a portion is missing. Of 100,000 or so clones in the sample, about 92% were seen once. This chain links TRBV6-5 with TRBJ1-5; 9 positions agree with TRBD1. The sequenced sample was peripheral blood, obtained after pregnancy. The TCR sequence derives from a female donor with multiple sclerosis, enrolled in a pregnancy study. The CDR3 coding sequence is TGTGCCAGCAGTTACCGCAGGGACAGGGATCAGCCCCAGCATTTT. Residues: CASSYRRDRDQPQHF.